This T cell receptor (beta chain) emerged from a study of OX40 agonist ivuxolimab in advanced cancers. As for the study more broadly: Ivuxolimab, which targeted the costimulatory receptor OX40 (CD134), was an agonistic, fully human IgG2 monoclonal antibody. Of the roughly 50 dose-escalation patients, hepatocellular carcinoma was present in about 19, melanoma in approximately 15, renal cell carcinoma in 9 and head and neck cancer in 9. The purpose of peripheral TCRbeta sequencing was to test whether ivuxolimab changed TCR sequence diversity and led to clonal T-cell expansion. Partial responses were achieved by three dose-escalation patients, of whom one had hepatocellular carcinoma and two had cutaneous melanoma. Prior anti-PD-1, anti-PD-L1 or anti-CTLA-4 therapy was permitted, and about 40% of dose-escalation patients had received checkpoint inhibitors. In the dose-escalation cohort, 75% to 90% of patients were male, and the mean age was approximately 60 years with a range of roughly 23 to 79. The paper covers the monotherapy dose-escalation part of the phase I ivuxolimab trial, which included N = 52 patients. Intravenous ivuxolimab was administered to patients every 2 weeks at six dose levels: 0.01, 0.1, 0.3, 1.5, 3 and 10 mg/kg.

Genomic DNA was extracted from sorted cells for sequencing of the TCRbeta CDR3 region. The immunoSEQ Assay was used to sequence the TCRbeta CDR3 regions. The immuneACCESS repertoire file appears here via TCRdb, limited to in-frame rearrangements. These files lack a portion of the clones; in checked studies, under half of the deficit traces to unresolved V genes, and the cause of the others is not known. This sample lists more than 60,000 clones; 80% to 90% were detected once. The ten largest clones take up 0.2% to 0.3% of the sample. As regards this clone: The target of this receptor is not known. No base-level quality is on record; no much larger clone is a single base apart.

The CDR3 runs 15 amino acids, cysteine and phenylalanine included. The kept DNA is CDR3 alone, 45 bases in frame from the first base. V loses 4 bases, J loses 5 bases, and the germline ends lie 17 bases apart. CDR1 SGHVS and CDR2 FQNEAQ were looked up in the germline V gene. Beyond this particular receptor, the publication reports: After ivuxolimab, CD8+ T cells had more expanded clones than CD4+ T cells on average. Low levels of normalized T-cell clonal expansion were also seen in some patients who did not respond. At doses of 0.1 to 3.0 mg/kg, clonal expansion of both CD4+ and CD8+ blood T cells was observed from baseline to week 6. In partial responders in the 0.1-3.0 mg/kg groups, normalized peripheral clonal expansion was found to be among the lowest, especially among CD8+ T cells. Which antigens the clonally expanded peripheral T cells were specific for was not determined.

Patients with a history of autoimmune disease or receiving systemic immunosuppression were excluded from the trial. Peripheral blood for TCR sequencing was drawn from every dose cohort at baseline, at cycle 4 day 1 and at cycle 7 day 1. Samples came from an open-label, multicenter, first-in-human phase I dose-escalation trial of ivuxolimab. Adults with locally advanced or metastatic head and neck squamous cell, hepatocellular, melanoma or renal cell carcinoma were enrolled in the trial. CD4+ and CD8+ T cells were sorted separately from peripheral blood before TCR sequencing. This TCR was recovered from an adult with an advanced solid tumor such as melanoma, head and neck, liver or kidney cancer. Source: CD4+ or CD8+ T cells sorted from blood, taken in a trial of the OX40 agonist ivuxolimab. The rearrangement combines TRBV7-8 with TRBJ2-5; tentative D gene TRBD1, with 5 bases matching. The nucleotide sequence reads TGTGCCAGCAGCTCACTGGGGTCAGGGCGGGAGACCCAGTACTTC. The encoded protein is CASSSLGSGRETQYF.